The following is a T cell receptor beta chain sequence with its context. The antigen remains undetermined. V was trimmed by 2 bases and J by 0 bases, leaving 13 bases between them. Per the germline V gene, CDR1 is SGHTA and CDR2 is FQGTGA. The CDR3 extends over 16 amino acids. This record belongs to a study of cytomegalovirus exposure and HLA in healthy donors. Donors were nominally healthy when sampled, though unrecorded immune exposures were likely. PCR employed 60 Vbeta and 13 Jbeta primers. The assay was immunoSEQ multiplex PCR, and TCRdb's table has in-frame clones only and misses some. The data contain around 94,000 clones, 76% of them seen just once; the ten biggest clones take up under 20%. Study-level findings and limits: Immune exposure data for these donors was limited to CMV serostatus. Analysis performed later found under 20,000 TCR beta sequences associated with HLA alleles at 0.05 false discovery rate.

This TCR was sampled from a woman in her sixties in good health and CMV-seropositive. Sequencing was performed on PBMCs. The genes are TRBV7-3 and TRBJ1-1; no reliable D call. CDR3 coding DNA: TGTGCCAGCAGCTTATCAGGTATTGGCCTGAACACTGAAGCTTTCTTT. It translates to CASSLSGIGLNTEAFF.